This TCR beta chain came from a study of blood T cell repertoires in COVID-19. Repertoires were generated with immunoSEQ multiplex PCR, while TCRdb's copy carries only in-frame clones and drops some. The sample carries approximately 100,000 clones, roughly 90% recorded once. This CDR3 region has 16 residues. Looked up from germline, CDR1 is MNHEY and CDR2 is SMNVEV (reference sequence). The ends lost 5 bases at V and 0 bases at J; junction bases unmatched: 6. Sequenced material: peripheral blood. This rearrangement joins TRBV27 to TRBJ2-1, with TRBD2 matching 8 bases. This receptor was obtained from a human donor with COVID-19, enrolled during active disease. The donor label of this sample is uncertain. The CDR3 here is CASSLERGSSYNEQFF. The CDR3 coding sequence is TGTGCCAGCAGTCTAGAGCGGGGGAGCTCCTACAATGAGCAGTTCTTC.